The TCR beta chain described here comes from a study of blood T cell repertoires in COVID-19 (TCRdb year 2020). Some background on the complete study: Samples covering the acute and convalescent phases of COVID-19 were provided by collaborators in the United States, Italy and Spain. Sample metadata almost always included a de-identified subject ID, COVID-19 status, age in years and sex. The samples were drawn from the first 160 participants of the ongoing ImmuneRACE study and from over a thousand subjects provided by 6 global collaborators. The material from the prospective study consisted of cDNA or gDNA derived from T cells, B-cell-depleted T cells, or PBMCs. The repertoires were released in a freely available public database intended as a resource for research on the immune response to SARS-CoV-2. The dataset comprised deeply sampled blood TCRbeta repertoires from subjects exposed to, actively infected with, or recovered from COVID-19. Where available, HLA class I and class II types were taken from metadata supplied by the sample provider and were not determined by assay-based typing.

Paper-wide results and their limitations: The quantity of clinical and demographic metadata differed by source and by participant and was supplied without curation.

The immunoSEQ Assay, a bias-controlled multiplex PCR, was used to amplify TCRbeta CDR3 regions from genomic DNA. Per the source publication's procedure: The number of nucleated cells in each sample was estimated by amplification of reference gene primers within the assay. To quantify the absolute abundance of each unique TCRbeta CDR3 rearrangement, sequence reads were collapsed and filtered. For each sample, productive Simpson clonality was calculated as the square root of Simpson's diversity index across productive rearrangements. Imported from immuneACCESS, the table was reduced by TCRdb to in-frame sequences with V and J called. These copies leave out some clones; in studies compared against another copy, an unresolved V gene accounts for under half, and the cause of the remainder is not known. V, J and clone size are those of that table, while D and trimming were read from the DNA. The sample contains approximately 170,000 clones, around 82% of them found a single time. 4.5% to 7.5% of the sample is held by the ten biggest clonotypes.

Note on this clone: This receptor's antigen is unknown. The sample holds no much larger clone one base away, and base qualities are not on file.

Taken from cysteine to phenylalanine, the CDR3 has 16 residues. CDR3 DNA only is kept here, 48 bases in frame from base 1. Trimming takes 5 bases off V and 4 bases off J; junction bases not matched to a gene: 10. CDR1 and CDR2 are read off the germline V gene (reference sequence) as MNHNY and SVGAGI. In the prospective study, participants were roughly 18 to 100 years old, resided in about 25 geographic areas of the United States, and were enrolled through a virtual design. Cohort assignment in the prospective study relied on participant-reported clinical history from a screening survey and a study questionnaire. ImmuneRACE Cohort 3 recovered participants were defined by two consecutive negative NP/OP PCR tests, healthcare professional clearance, or symptom resolution. In the prospective study, mobile phlebotomists collected whole blood, serum and a nasopharyngeal or oropharyngeal swab from each participant. Participants in the prospective study had the option to provide additional blood draws and questionnaires over a 2-month period. Before DNA extraction, blood samples from the prospective study were shipped at room temperature or frozen.

Sequencing was done on a sample of PBMCs or T cells enriched from blood (not recorded which). The rearrangement combines TRBV6-6 with TRBJ2-2, and 7 junctional nucleotides match TRBD1. This TCR derives from a man in his forties who had recovered from COVID-19. The CDR3 protein is CASSNYNRGSTGELFF. The DNA sequence is as follows: TGTGCCAGCAGTAACTACAACAGGGGCAGCACCGGGGAGCTGTTTTTT.